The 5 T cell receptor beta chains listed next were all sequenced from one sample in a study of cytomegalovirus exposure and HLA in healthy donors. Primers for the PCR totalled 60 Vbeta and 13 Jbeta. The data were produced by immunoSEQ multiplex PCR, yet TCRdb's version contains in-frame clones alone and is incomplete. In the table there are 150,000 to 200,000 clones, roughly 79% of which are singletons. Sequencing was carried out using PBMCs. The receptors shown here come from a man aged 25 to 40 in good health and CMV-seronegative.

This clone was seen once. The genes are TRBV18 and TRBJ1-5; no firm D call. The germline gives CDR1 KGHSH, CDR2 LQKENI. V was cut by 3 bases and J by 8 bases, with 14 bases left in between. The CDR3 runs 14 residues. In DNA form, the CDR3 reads TGTGCCAGCTCACCTAGGTTATTGGGCGAGCCCCAGCATTTT. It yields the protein CASSPRLLGEPQHF. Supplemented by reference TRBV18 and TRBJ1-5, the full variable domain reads NAGVMQNPRHLVRRRGQEARLRCSPMKGHSHVYWYRQLPEEGLKFMVYLQKENIIDESGMPKERFSAEFPKEGPSILRIQQVVRGDSAAYFCASSPRLLGEPQHFGDGTRLSIL.

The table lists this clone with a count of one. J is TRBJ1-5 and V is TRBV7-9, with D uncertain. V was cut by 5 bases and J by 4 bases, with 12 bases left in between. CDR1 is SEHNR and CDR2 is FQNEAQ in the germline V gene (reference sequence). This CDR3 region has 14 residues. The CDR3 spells CASSPDGANQPQHF. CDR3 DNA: TGTGCCAGCAGCCCCGACGGAGCGAATCAGCCCCAGCATTTT.

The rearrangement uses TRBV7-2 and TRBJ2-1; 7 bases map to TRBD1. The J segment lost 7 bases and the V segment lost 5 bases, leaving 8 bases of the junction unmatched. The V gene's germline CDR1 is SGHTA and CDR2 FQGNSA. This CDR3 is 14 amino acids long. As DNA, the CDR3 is TGTGCCAGCAGCGCACGGGGACAGTTTAATGAGCAGTTCTTC. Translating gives CASSARGQFNEQFF.

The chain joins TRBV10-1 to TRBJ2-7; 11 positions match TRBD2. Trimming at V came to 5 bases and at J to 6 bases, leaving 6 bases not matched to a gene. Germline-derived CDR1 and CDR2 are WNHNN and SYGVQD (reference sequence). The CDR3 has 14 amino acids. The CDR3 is CASSKGLAGSEQYF. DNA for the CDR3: TGCGCCAGCAGTAAAGGACTAGCGGGCTCCGAGCAGTACTTC.

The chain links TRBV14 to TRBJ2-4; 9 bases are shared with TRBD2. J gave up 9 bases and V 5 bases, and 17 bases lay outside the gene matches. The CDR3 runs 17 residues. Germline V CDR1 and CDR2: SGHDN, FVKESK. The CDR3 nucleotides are TGTGCCAGCAGCGATTCCTTTGGACTAGCGTGGGTCGGCATTCAGTACTTC. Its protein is CASSDSFGLAWVGIQYF.